The clone carrying this T cell receptor (beta chain) has just a few counts. Antigen unknown. Clones were read by immunoSEQ multiplex PCR, and TCRdb kept only the in-frame ones, dropping some. The sample lists roughly 54,000 clones; 75% to 85% were seen once. The record originates from a study of a mutant IDH1 vaccine in newly diagnosed glioma. Overall study context: Vaccination was launched 4-6 weeks after radiotherapy alone, or with temozolomide cycles. Antecedent treatment encompassed radiotherapy, temozolomide, or their combination; the majority received both.

As for time point: week 5, during vaccination. Doses comprised 300 ug of mutant IDH1 20-mer peptide each, plus topical imiquimod. The CDR3 consists of 14 residues. Unmatched junction bases numbered 6, after V lost 2 bases and J lost 7 bases. Per the germline V gene, CDR1 is MNHNY and CDR2 is SVGAGI (reference sequence). This TCR was sampled from a man aged 25-45 years with glioma. The specimen was PBMCs, collected from a glioma patient whose treatment included an IDH1 peptide vaccine. The chain is built from TRBV6-6 and TRBJ1-2; 8 bases fit TRBD1. CDR3 sequence reads: CASSYRQGAGGYTF. The CDR3 nucleotides read TGTGCCAGCAGTTACAGGCAGGGGGCCGGTGGCTACACCTTC.